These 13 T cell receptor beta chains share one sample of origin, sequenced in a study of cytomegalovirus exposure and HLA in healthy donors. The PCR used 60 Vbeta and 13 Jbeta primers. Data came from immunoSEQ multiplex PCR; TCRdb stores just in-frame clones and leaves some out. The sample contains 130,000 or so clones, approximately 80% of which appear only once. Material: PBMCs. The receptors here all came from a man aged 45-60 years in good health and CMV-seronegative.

CDR3 sequence reads: CASSAQTSGLYEQYF. The CDR3, as DNA: TGTGCCAGCAGTGCCCAGACTAGCGGCCTCTACGAGCAGTACTTC. The chain is built from TRBV6-1 and TRBJ2-7; 9 bases fit TRBD2. CDR1 MNHNS and CDR2 SASEGT come from the germline V gene. The junction had 7 bases not matched to a gene; V was cut back by 4 bases and J by 3 bases. There are 15 residues in the CDR3.

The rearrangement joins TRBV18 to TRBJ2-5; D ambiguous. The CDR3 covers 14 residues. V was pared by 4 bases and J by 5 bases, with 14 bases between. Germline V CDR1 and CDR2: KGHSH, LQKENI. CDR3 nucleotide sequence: TGTGCCAGCTCACGTCGTACAGTTCAGGAGACCCAGTACTTC. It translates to CASSRRTVQETQYF.

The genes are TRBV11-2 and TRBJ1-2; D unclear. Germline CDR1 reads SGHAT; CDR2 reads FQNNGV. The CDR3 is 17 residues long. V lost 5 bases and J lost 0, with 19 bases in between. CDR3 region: CASSRNVYVTSNYGYTF. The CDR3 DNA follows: TGTGCCAGCAGCCGCAACGTCTACGTCACTTCTAACTATGGCTACACCTTC.

In DNA, the CDR3 is TGTGCCACCATGGCCGGGACTAGCGGGAGGGACGAGCAGTACTTC. Its protein product is CATMAGTSGRDEQYF. The rearrangement joins TRBV28 to TRBJ2-7; TRBD2 matches 16 bases. The CDR3 extends over 15 amino acids. J was trimmed by 5 bases and V by 10 bases; bases with no gene match: 8. Germline lookup yields CDR1 MDHEN and CDR2 SYDVKM.

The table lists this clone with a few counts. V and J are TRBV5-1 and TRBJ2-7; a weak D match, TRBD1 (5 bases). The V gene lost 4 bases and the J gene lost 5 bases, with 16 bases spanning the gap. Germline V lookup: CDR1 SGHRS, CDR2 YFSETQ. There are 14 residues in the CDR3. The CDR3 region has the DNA TGCGCCAGCAGCCCACAGGTTTTCGGCGACGAGCAGTACTTC. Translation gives CASSPQVFGDEQYF.

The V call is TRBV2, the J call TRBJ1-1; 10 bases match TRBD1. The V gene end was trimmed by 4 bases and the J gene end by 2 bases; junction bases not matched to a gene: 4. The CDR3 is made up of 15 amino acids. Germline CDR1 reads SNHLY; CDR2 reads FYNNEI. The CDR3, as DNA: TGTGCCAGCAGTGCGGACAGGGGGGCTAACACTGAAGCTTTCTTT. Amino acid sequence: CASSADRGANTEAFF.

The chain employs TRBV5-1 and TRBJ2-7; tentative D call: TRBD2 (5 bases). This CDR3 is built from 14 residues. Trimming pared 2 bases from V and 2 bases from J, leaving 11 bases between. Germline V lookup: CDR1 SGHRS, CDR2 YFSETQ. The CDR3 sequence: CASSFNSGAYEQYF. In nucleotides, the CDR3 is TGCGCCAGCAGCTTCAACAGCGGTGCCTACGAGCAGTACTTC.

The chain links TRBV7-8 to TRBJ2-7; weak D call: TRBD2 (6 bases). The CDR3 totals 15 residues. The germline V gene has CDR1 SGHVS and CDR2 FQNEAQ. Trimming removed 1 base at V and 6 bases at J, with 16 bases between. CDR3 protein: CASSLEVVPGVEQYF. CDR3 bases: TGTGCCAGCAGCTTAGAAGTAGTTCCGGGGGTCGAGCAGTACTTC.

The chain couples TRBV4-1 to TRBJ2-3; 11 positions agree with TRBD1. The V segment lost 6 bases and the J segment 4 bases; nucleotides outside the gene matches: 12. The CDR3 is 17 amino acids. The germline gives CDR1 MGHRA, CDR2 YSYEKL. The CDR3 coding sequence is TGCGCCAGCAGTCGGACCCCGGGACAGGGGGGTTCAGATACGCAGTATTTT. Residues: CASSRTPGQGGSDTQYF.

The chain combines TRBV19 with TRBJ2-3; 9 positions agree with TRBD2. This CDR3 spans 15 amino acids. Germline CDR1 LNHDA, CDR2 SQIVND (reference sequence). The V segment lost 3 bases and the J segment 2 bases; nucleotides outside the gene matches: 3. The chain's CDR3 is CASSISGRSTDTQYF. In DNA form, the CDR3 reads TGTGCCAGTAGTATCAGCGGGAGGTCCACAGATACGCAGTATTTT.

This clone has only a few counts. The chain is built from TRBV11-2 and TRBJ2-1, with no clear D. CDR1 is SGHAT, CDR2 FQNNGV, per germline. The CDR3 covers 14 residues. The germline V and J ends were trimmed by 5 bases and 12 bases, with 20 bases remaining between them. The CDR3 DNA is TGTGCCAGCAGCCGACAAGAGCACTTTTCTGCGCAGTTCTTC. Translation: CASSRQEHFSAQFF.

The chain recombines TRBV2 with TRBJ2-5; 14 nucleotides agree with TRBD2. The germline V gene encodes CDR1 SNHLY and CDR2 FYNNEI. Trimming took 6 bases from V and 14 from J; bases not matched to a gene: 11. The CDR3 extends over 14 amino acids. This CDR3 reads CASSAGTSGSPSYF. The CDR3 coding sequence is TGTGCCAGCAGCGCCGGGACTAGCGGGAGTCCGAGCTACTTC.

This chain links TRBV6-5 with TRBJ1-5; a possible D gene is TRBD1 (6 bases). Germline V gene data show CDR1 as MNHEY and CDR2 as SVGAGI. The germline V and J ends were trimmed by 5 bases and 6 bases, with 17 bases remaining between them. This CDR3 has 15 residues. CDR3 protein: CASSPDGGALQPQHF. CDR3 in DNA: TGTGCCAGCAGTCCCGACGGGGGGGCGCTTCAGCCCCAGCATTTT.